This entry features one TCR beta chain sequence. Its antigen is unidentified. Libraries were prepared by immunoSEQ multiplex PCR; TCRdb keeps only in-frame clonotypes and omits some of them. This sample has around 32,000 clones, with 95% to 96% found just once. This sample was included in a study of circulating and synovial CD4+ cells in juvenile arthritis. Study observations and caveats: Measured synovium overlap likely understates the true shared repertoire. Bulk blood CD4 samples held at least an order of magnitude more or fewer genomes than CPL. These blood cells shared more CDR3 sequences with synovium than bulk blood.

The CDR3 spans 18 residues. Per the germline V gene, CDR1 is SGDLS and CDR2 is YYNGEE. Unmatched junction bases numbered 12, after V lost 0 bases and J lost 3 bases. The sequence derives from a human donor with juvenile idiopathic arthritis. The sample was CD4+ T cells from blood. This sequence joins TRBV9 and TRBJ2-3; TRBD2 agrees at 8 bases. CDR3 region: CASSVERESNLRTDTQYF. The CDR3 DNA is TGTGCCAGCAGCGTAGAGCGGGAGAGCAACTTGAGGACAGATACGCAGTATTTT. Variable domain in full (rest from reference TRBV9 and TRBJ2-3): DSGVTQTPKHLITATGQRVTLRCSPRSGDLSVYWYQQSLDQGLQFLIQYYNGEERAKGNILERFSAQQFPDLHSELNLSSLELGDSALYFCASSVERESNLRTDTQYFGPGTRLTVL.